Shown below are 12 T cell receptor beta chains from a single sample sequenced in a study of OX40 agonist ivuxolimab in advanced cancers. Libraries came from the immunoSEQ multiplex PCR assay. What TCRdb holds here is the immuneACCESS table cut down to in-frame rearrangements. Part of the clones is not present; checked against another copy, under half of the missing clones reflect an unresolved V gene, and the others are unexplained. Across this sample there are nearly 50,000 clones, with about nine tenths seen only once. The ten top clones hold approximately 6.8% of the sample. The sample consisted of CD4+ or CD8+ T cells sorted from blood, taken in a trial of the OX40 agonist ivuxolimab. The receptors shown here come from an adult with an advanced solid tumor such as melanoma, head and neck, liver or kidney cancer.

This clone was counted only a few times. The chain links TRBV5-1 to TRBJ1-1; TRBD1 is a possible D gene (5 bases). In germline, CDR1 is SGHRS, CDR2 YFSETQ. With 2 bases removed from V and 5 bases from J, the gap between germline ends came to 16 bases. The CDR3 loop spans 15 amino acids. The CDR3 loop is CASSFKEAGRTEAFF. In DNA form, the CDR3 reads TGCGCCAGCAGCTTCAAAGAGGCAGGGCGAACTGAAGCTTTCTTT.

The rearrangement uses TRBV30 and TRBJ1-3; D unclear. There are 14 residues in the CDR3. V lost 3 bases and J lost 4, with 13 bases in between. Germline V gene lookup returns CDR1 GTSNPN and CDR2 SVGIG (reference sequence). The CDR3 loop reads CAWSLGSDGNTIYF. For the CDR3, the DNA is TGTGCCTGGAGCCTAGGGTCGGACGGAAACACCATATATTTT.

The rearrangement joins TRBV5-6 to TRBJ2-6; D might be TRBD2 (7 bases). Germline CDR1 is SGHDT and CDR2 is YYEEEE. Trimming removed 4 bases from V and 2 bases from J, with 19 bases in between. CDR3 length: 18 residues. CDR3 sequence reads: CASSHPREPGAGANVLTF. DNA of the CDR3: TGTGCCAGCAGCCACCCGCGGGAGCCAGGGGCTGGGGCCAACGTCCTGACTTTC.

This chain joins TRBV9 and TRBJ2-3; D is ambiguous. CDR1 and CDR2 (germline): SGDLS, YYNGEE. Trimming cost V 2 bases and J 0 bases, with 10 bases left between them. The CDR3 is made up of 15 amino acids. The CDR3 bases are TGTGCCAGCAGCGTGGACGGTTCTAGCACAGATACGCAGTATTTT. Residues: CASSVDGSSTDTQYF.

This rearrangement joins TRBV19 to TRBJ1-6; no definite D call. Looked up from germline, CDR1 is LNHDA and CDR2 is SQIVND (reference sequence). The length of the CDR3 is 18 residues. The V end lost 0 bases, the J end lost 6 bases, and 18 bases lay between the germline ends. The CDR3 DNA reads TGTGCCAGTAGTATAGAGTTCGCCGTCCTGGGGAGTAATTCACCCCTCCACTTT. It encodes CASSIEFAVLGSNSPLHF.

This clone was counted once. The rearrangement links TRBV27 to TRBJ1-4; 11 bases match TRBD1. Germline values: CDR1 MNHEY, CDR2 SMNVEV (reference sequence). CDR3 length equals 15 residues. The junction had 9 bases not matched to a gene; V was cut back by 5 bases and J by 10 bases. DNA for the CDR3: TGTGCCAGCAGTACTCGGACAGGGGGCGTACTAAAACTGTTTTTT. It translates to CASSTRTGGVLKLFF.

The V and J genes are TRBV13 and TRBJ2-7; TRBD1 matches 10 bases. The junction had 4 bases not matched to a gene; V was cut back by 4 bases and J by 4 bases. CDR3 length equals 14 residues. Germline V gene lookup returns CDR1 PRHDT and CDR2 FYEKMQ (reference sequence). In nucleotides, the CDR3 is TGTGCCAGCAGCTCGACAGGGGGCAGGTACGAGCAGTACGTC. Protein: CASSSTGGRYEQYV.

This clone appeared a few times. This chain joins TRBV4-1 and TRBJ2-5, with 9 nucleotides matching TRBD1. Trimming at V came to 3 bases and at J to 3 bases, leaving 14 bases not matched to a gene. Looked up from germline, CDR1 is MGHRA and CDR2 is YSYEKL. This CDR3 comprises 18 residues. The CDR3 region has the DNA TGCGCCAGCAGCCAGATTCACAGGACAGGGGTATCGAAAGAGACCCAGTACTTC. This sequence encodes CASSQIHRTGVSKETQYF.

This clone is a singleton in its sample. The chain has TRBV21-1 and TRBJ1-3. TRBV21-1 is termed a pseudogene. The CDR3 contains 15 residues. The CDR3 sequence: CASPMIDSSGNTIYF. DNA of the CDR3: TGTGCCAGCCCCATGATAGATAGCTCTGGAAACACCATATATTTT.

The chain links TRBV6-5 to TRBJ1-3; possibly TRBD1 for D (6 bases). This CDR3 is built from 12 residues. Germline V gene lookup returns CDR1 MNHEY and CDR2 SVGAGI. Between the trimmed V and J ends, which lost 8 bases and 2 bases, there was a span of 7 bases. The CDR3 coding sequence is TGTGCCAGCGGGGGCACTGGAAACACCATATATTTT. Its translation: CASGGTGNTIYF.

The chain uses TRBV23-1 and TRBJ2-1; D is perhaps TRBD1 (7 bases). TRBV23-1 counts as an open reading frame of uncertain function. The V end lost 3 bases, the J end lost 8 bases, and 26 bases lay between the germline ends. The CDR3 runs to 18 residues. CDR3 DNA: TGCGCCAGCAGTCAGCGGAGGGGACAGTTAATCAATCGGTATGAGCAGTTCTTC. Amino acids: CASSQRRGQLINRYEQFF.

The chain couples TRBV4-1 to TRBJ2-7, with TRBD1 matching over 9 bases. CDR3 length equals 15 residues. V dropped 4 bases and J dropped 3; count of bases not matched to a gene: 7. Germline V CDR1 and CDR2: MGHRA, YSYEKL. CDR3 region: CASSLSGTGSYEQYV. The CDR3 DNA follows: TGCGCCAGCAGCCTCTCCGGGACAGGGAGCTACGAGCAGTACGTC.